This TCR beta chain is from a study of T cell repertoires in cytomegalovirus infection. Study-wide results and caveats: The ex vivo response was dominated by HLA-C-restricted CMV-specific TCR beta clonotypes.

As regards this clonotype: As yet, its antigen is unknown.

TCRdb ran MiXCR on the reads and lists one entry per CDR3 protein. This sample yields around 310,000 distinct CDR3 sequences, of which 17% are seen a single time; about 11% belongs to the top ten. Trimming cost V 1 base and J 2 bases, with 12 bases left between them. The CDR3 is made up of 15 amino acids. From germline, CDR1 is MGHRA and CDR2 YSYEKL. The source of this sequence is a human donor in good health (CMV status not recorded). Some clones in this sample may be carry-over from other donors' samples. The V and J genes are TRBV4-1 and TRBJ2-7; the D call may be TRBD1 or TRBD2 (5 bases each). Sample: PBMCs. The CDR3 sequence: CASSQALGVAYEQYF. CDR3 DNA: TGCGCCAGCAGCCAAGCCCTGGGGGTAGCCTACGAGCAGTACTTC.